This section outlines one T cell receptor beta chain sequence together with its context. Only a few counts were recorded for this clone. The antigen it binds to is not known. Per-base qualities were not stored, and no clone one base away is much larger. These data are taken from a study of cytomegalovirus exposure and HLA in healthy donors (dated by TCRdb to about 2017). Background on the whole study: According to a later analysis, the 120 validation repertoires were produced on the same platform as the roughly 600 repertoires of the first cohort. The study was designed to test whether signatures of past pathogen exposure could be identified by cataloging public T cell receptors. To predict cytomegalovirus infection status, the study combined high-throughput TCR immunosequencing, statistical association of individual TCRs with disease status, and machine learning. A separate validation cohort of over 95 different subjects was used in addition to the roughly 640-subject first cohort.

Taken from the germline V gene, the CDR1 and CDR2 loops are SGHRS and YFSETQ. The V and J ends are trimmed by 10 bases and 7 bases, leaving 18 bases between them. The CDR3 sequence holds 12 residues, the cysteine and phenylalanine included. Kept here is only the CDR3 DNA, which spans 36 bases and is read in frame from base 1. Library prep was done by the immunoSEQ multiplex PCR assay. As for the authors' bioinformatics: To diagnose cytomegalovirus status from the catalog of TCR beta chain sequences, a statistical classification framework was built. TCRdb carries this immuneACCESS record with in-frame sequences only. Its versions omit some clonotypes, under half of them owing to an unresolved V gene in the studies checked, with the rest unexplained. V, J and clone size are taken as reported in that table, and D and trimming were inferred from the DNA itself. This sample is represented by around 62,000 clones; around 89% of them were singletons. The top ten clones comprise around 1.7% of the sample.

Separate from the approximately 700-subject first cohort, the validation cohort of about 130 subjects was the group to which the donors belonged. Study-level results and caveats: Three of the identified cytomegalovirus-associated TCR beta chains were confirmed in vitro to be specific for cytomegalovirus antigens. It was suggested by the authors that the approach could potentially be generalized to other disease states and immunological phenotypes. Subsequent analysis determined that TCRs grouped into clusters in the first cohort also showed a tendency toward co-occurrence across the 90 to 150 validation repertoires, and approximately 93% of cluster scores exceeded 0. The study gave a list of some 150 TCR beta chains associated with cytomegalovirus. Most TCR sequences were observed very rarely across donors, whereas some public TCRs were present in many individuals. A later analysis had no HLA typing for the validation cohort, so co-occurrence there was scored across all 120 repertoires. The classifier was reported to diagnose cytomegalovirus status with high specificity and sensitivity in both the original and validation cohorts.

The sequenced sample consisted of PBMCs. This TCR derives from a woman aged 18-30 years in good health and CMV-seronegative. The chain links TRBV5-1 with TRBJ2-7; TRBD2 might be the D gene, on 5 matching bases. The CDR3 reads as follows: CADDGRAWEQYF. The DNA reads TGCGCCGACGACGGGCGGGCCTGGGAGCAGTACTTC.